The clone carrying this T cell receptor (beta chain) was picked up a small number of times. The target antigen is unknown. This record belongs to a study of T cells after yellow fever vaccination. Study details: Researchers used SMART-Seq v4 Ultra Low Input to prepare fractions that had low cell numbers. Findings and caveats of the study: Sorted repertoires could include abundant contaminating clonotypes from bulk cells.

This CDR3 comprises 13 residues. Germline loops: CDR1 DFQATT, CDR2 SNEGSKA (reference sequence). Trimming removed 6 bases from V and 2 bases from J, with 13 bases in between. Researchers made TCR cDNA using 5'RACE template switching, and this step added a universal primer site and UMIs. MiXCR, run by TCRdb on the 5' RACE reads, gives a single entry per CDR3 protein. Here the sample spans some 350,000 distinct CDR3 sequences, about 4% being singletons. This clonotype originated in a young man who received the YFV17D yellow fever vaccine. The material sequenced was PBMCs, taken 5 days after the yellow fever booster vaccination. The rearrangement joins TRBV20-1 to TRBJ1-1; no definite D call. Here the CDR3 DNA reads TGCAGTGCCTTTCGGGGAGTTAACACTGAAGCTTTCTTT. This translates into CSAFRGVNTEAFF.